This TCR beta chain appears in the sequencing data of a study of T cell repertoires in cytomegalovirus infection. Across the whole study: Indications came from public TCR beta signatures; they pointed to CMV infection and to a matching HLA type.

From the reads, TCRdb called clonotypes with MiXCR, one entry per CDR3 protein. The sample has around 530,000 distinct CDR3 sequences; 16% are singletons. Germline V lookup: CDR1 SEHNR, CDR2 FQNEAQ (reference sequence). V dropped 5 bases and J dropped 5; count of bases not matched to a gene: 16. The length of the CDR3 is 19 residues. This clonotype was seen repeatedly, ten times or more. The antigen remains undetermined. General observations from the study: Across the ex vivo response, the dominant clonotypes were HLA-C-restricted CMV-specific TCR beta clonotypes. CMV carriers having the relevant HLA were flagged by cumulative public TCR beta family frequency.

The source of this sequence is a human donor in good health (CMV status not recorded). Some clones in this sample may be carry-over from other donors' samples. This sequence joins TRBV7-9 and TRBJ2-5; 14 bases are shared with TRBD2. Input material: CD8+ T cells from PBMCs. The CDR3 spells CASSPPPGTSGGPAETQYF. Written as DNA, the CDR3 is TGTGCCAGCAGCCCCCCGCCCGGGACTAGCGGGGGCCCCGCGGAGACCCAGTACTTC.